A selection of T cell receptor beta chains follows, all from one sample in a study of cytomegalovirus exposure and HLA in healthy donors. Some clones are missing from TCRdb's copy, which holds only in-frame ones; the method was immunoSEQ multiplex PCR. The sample consists of roughly 190,000 clones, around 74% of them appearing once. Input material: PBMCs. The receptors derive from a girl aged 5 to 17 in good health and CMV-seropositive. CDR3s include the opening cysteine and the closing phenylalanine or tryptophan. A D gene is named only where the DNA matches it firmly. Some rows have no size entry. The others give once, few or many, or a class for an expanded clone.

>.|TRBJ1-3|.|TRBV6-5
TGTGCCAGCAGCAGGGGTCTCAACTCTGGAAACACCATATATTTT
CASSRGLNSGNTIYF
>.|TRBJ1-1|once|TRBV19
TGTGCCAGTAGTATCGGGGGTGCTGAAGCTTTCTTT
CASSIGGAEAFF
>.|TRBJ1-5|.|TRBV10-1
TGCGCCAGCAGTGACCCCGAGAGCAATCAGCCCCAGCATTTT
CASSDPESNQPQHF
>.|TRBJ1-4|.|TRBV7-9
TGTGCCAGCAGCTCTCGGACAGCAACTAATGAAAAACTGTTTTTT
CASSSRTATNEKLFF
>TRBD1|TRBJ2-2|once|TRBV29-1
TGCAGCGTTGGGTCCGGGACAGCGAACACCGGGGAGCTGTTTTTT
CSVGSGTANTGELFF
>.|TRBJ1-2|.|TRBV19
TGTGCCAGCAACCCGACGGGGGGACGGTATGGCTACACCTTC
CASNPTGGRYGYTF
>.|TRBJ1-3|.|TRBV4-1
TGCGCCAGCAGCCAGGGCCACCTTACAATCTCTGGAAACACCATATATTTT
CASSQGHLTISGNTIYF
>.|TRBJ2-7|.|TRBV4-2
TGTGCCAGCAGCCAAGATATCGGTAGCGGCTCCTACGAGCAGTACTTC
CASSQDIGSGSYEQYF
>.|TRBJ1-1|once|TRBV14
TGTGCCAGCAGCCCCTTAGGGCGGACAGAGAACACTGAAGCTTTCTTT
CASSPLGRTENTEAFF
>.|TRBJ2-3|few|TRBV11-2
TGTGCCAGCAGTCCCGGGGAGTTGGGCACAGATACGCAGTATTTT
CASSPGELGTDTQYF
>.|TRBJ2-3|.|TRBV7-2
TGTGCCAGCAGCTTACTGGGCTTTCGGGCGGGCGGAAGCACAGATACGCAGTATTTT
CASSLLGFRAGGSTDTQYF
>.|TRBJ2-7|.|TRBV5-1
TGCGCCAGCAGCTTGCCCAGGTCTTCCGTTCAACTCCGCCTAGCCGAGCAGTACTTC
CASSLPRSSVQLRLAEQYF
>TRBD1|TRBJ2-5|.|TRBV6-1
TGTGCCAGCAGTGAAGGGACAGGGTTTCGGGAGACCCAGTACTTC
CASSEGTGFRETQYF
>.|TRBJ2-3|.|TRBV5-4
TGTGCCAGCAGCTTGGAGGAGGGAGGTCTGAGGATAGATACGCAGTATTTT
CASSLEEGGLRIDTQYF
>.|TRBJ2-3|.|TRBV10-1
TGCGCCAGCAGTGAGTCGGGCAGGGGCACAGATACGCAGTATTTT
CASSESGRGTDTQYF
>TRBD2|TRBJ2-1|.|TRBV5-3
TGTGCCAGAAGCTGGCCGTTCGGGGGGGCTCCAAGCTCCTACAATGAGCAGTTCTTC
CARSWPFGGAPSSYNEQFF
>.|TRBJ2-1|.|TRBV7-9
TGTGCCAGCAGCAACGACCGGGACACCTCCTACAATGAGCAGTTCTTC
CASSNDRDTSYNEQFF
>TRBD1|TRBJ1-2|once|TRBV6-1
TGTGCCAGCGTCGACAGGGGGTTCTATGGCTACACCTTC
CASVDRGFYGYTF
>TRBD1|TRBJ1-6|.|TRBV7-8
TGTGCCAGCAGCTCTCCGGGACAGGCCAATTCACCCCTCCACTTT
CASSSPGQANSPLHF
>TRBD1|TRBJ2-7|few|TRBV6-5
TGTGCCAGCAGTTACTGGACAGGGGAGTACGAGCAGTACTTC
CASSYWTGEYEQYF
>.|TRBJ1-1|.|TRBV29-1
TGCAGCGCCAGCGGGGGGATTAACACTGAAGCTTTCTTT
CSASGGINTEAFF
>.|TRBJ1-3|.|TRBV6-6
TGTGCCAGCATTCCCCCGCAGGGGCAAGGGGGGGTATATTTT
CASIPPQGQGGVYF
>TRBD1|TRBJ2-3|few|TRBV30
TGTGCCGGATCCGGGACCCAGGGGGCAGATACGCAGTATTTT
CAGSGTQGADTQYF
>TRBD1|TRBJ1-3|.|TRBV7-8
TGTGCCAGCAGCTTAGCCGGGGCAGGGGGTAGAAACACCATATATTTT
CASSLAGAGGRNTIYF
>.|TRBJ2-5|.|TRBV4-1
TGCGCCAGCAGCCAAGACAGGAGGGAGACCCAGTACTTC
CASSQDRRETQYF
>.|TRBJ1-1|.|TRBV5-1
TGCGCCGGCAGACTTACAGGGAACACTGAAGCTTTCTTT
CAGRLTGNTEAFF
>TRBD2|TRBJ2-1|.|TRBV7-2
TGTGCCAGCAGCTTAGTGGGTAGCGGGGGGGCCCTAGGTGAGCAGTTCTTC
CASSLVGSGGALGEQFF
>.|TRBJ1-2|.|TRBV4-3
TGCGCCAGCAGCCAACAGGCCTATGACTATGGCTACACCTTC
CASSQQAYDYGYTF
>.|TRBJ1-5|.|TRBV7-2
TGTGCCAGCAGCTTAAACTCCGTACAGCCCCAGCATTTT
CASSLNSVQPQHF
>TRBD1|TRBJ1-2|.|TRBV28
TGTGCCAGCAGTACGCGGGACAGGGGCTCGCTTAACTATGGCTACACCTTC
CASSTRDRGSLNYGYTF
>TRBD1|TRBJ1-1|once|TRBV20-1
TGCAAATCAGACAGGGGCCCTGAAGCTTTCTTT
CKSDRGPEAFF
>.|TRBJ2-7|.|TRBV7-2
TGTGCCAGCAGCTTTGGGGGGAGCTCCTACGAGCAGTACTTC
CASSFGGSSYEQYF
>.|TRBJ1-4|.|TRBV18
TGTGCCAGCTCACCAAACAGTGCAACTAATGAAAAACTGTTTTTT
CASSPNSATNEKLFF
>TRBD1|TRBJ2-7|.|TRBV2
TGTGCCAGCATCCCGGACAGGGCCCACGAGCAGTACTTC
CASIPDRAHEQYF
>.|TRBJ1-1|.|TRBV6-1
TGTGCCAGCAGCTACACAGTTACTGAAGCTTTCTTT
CASSYTVTEAFF
>.|TRBJ1-5|.|TRBV6-1
TGTGCCAGCAGTACCCAGGGTCCCAATCAGCCCCAGCATTTT
CASSTQGPNQPQHF